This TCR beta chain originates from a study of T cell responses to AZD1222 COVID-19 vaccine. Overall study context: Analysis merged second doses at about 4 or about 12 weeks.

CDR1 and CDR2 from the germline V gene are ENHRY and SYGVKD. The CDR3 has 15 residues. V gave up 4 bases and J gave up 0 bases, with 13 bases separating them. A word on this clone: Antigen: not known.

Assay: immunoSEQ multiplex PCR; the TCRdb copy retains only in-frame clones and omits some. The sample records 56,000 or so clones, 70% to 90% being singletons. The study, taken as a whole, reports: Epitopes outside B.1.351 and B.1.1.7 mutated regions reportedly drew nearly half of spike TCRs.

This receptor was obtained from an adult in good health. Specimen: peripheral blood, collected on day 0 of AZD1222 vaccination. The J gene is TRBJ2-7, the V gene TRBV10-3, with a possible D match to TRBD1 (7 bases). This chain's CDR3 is CAISGEDRFSYEQYF. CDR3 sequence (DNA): TGTGCCATCAGTGGGGAGGACAGGTTCTCCTACGAGCAGTACTTC.